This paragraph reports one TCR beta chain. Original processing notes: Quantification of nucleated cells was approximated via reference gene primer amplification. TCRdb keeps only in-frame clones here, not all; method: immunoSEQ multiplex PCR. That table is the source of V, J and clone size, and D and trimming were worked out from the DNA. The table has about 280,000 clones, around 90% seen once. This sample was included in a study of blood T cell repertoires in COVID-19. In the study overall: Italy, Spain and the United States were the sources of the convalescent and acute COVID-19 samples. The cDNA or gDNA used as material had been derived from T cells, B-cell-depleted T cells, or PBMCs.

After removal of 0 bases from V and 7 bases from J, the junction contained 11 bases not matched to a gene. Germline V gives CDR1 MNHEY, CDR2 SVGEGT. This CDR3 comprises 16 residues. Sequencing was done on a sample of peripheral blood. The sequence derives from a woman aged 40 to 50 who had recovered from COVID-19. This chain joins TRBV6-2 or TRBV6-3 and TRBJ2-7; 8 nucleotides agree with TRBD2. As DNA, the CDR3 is TGTGCCAGCAGTTACTCCCCAGCGGGAGAGGTGAAAGAGCAGTACTTC. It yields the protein CASSYSPAGEVKEQYF.